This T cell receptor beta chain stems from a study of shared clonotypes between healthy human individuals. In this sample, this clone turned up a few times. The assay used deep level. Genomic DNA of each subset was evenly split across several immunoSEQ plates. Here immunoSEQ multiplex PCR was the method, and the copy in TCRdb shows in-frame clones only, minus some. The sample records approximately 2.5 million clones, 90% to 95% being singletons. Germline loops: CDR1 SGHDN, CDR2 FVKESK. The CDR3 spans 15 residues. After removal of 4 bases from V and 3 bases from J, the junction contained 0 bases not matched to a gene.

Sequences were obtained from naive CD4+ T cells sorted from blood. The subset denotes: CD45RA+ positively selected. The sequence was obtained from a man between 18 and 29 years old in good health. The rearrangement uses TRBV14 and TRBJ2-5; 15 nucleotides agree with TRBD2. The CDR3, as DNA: TGTGCCAGCAGCCGGACTAGCGGGAGGGAAGAGACCCAGTACTTC. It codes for CASSRTSGREETQYF. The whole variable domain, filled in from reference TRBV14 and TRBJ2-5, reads EAGVTQFPSHSVIEKGQTVTLRCDPISGHDNLYWYRRVMGKEIKFLLHFVKESKQDESGMPNNRFLAERTGGTYSTLKVQPAELEDSGVYFCASSRTSGREETQYFGPGTRLLVL.